This TCR beta chain was sequenced during a study of spatial heterogeneity in lung cancer. The CDR3 consists of 13 residues. CDR1 and CDR2 (germline): SNHLY, FYNNEI. V shed 8 bases and J shed 0 bases, with 10 bases lying between them. One entry per CDR3 protein, called by TCRdb with MiXCR from the 5' RACE reads. Here the sample spans around 98,000 distinct CDR3 sequences, just under 20% being singletons. Time point: blood at routine non-recurrence follow-up after resection. This sample comprised PBMCs, obtained at follow-up. The source of this sequence is a male donor with early-stage non-small cell lung cancer. V usage is TRBV2 and J usage is TRBJ1-1; D is uncertain. The CDR3 reads CASLPNLNTEAFF. The CDR3 nucleotides are TGTGCCAGCCTCCCGAACCTGAACACTGAAGCTTTCTTT.